This is a list of T cell receptor beta chains from one sample in a study of early T cells in non-severe SARS-CoV-2 infection. One entry per CDR3 protein results from TCRdb running MiXCR on the 5' RACE reads. The sample includes nearly 90,000 distinct CDR3 sequences, approximately 15% of them seen just once. Sequenced sample: whole blood. The source is an adult who was a healthcare worker with PCR-confirmed SARS-CoV-2 infection or an uninfected control (not recorded which). Both conserved end residues are part of each CDR3. The D gene is left open where the match is weak. Size is stated for part of the rows, as once, few or many counts, or as a class when the clone is expanded.

CASSLHELHNEQFF | TGTGCCAGCAGTCTCCATGAGCTCCACAATGAGCAGTTCTTC | many | TRBJ2-1 | 14 | TRBV27 | .
CASSPRQGSSTDTQYF | TGCGCCAGCAGCCCCAGACAGGGATCTAGCACAGATACGCAGTATTTT | . | TRBJ2-3 | 16 | TRBV5-1 | TRBD1
CASKGGVGETQYF | TGTGCCAGCAAGGGGGGAGTAGGTGAGACCCAGTACTTC | few | TRBJ2-5 | 13 | TRBV2 | .
CSAQGVLYNEQFF | TGCAGCGCTCAGGGGGTCCTTTACAATGAGCAGTTCTTC | . | TRBJ2-1 | 13 | TRBV29-1 | TRBD1
CATRGLAGENEQFF | TGTGCCACCCGGGGACTAGCGGGAGAGAATGAGCAGTTCTTC | few | TRBJ2-1 | 14 | TRBV10-3 | TRBD2
CSVAREWRLYNEQFF | TGCAGCGTGGCGAGGGAGTGGAGACTCTACAATGAGCAGTTCTTC | few | TRBJ2-1 | 15 | TRBV29-1 | .
CASSFPKSSGNTIYF | TGTGCCAGCAGTTTCCCAAAGAGCTCTGGAAACACCATATATTTT | few | TRBJ1-3 | 15 | TRBV28 | .
CAISSDRGRGVHQPQHF | TGTGCCATCAGTTCGGACAGGGGGCGCGGAGTCCATCAGCCCCAGCATTTT | once | TRBJ1-5 | 17 | TRBV10-3 | TRBD1
CAIAPPGQGPYEQYF | TGTGCCATCGCCCCTCCGGGACAGGGTCCCTACGAGCAGTACTTC | . | TRBJ2-7 | 15 | TRBV28 | TRBD1
CATSRDPGGALLEQYF | TGTGCCACCAGCAGAGATCCGGGGGGCGCGCTCTTAGAGCAGTACTTC | . | TRBJ2-7 | 16 | TRBV15 | .
CASSYIGYEQYF | TGTGCCAGCAGTTATATCGGATACGAGCAGTACTTC | . | TRBJ2-7 | 12 | TRBV6-2/TRBV6-3 | .
CASSQQWNYGYTF | TGTGCCAGCAGTCAACAATGGAACTATGGCTACACCTTC | . | TRBJ1-2 | 13 | TRBV2 | .
CASSEGGQGARDTQYF | TGTGCCAGCAGTGAAGGGGGACAGGGGGCGCGAGATACGCAGTATTTT | . | TRBJ2-3 | 16 | TRBV2 | TRBD1
CASSFLLAGGTYNEQFF | TGTGCCAGCAGCTTTCTCCTAGCGGGGGGGACCTACAATGAGCAGTTCTTC | . | TRBJ2-1 | 17 | TRBV7-9 | TRBD2
CASIEGSYGYTF | TGTGCCAGCATCGAGGGAAGTTATGGCTACACCTTC | many | TRBJ1-2 | 12 | TRBV2 | .
CASSGLQETQYF | TGTGCCAGCAGCGGACTTCAAGAGACCCAGTACTTC | many | TRBJ2-5 | 12 | TRBV2 | .
CASSLGGTSNTEAFF | TGCGCCAGCAGCTTGGGAGGGACGTCGAACACTGAAGCTTTCTTT | many | TRBJ1-1 | 15 | TRBV5-1 | .
CASSLNGNGFNEQFF | TGTGCCAGCAGCTTAAACGGGAATGGGTTCAATGAGCAGTTCTTC | few | TRBJ2-1 | 15 | TRBV7-2 | .
CSVEEEYGVTDTQYF | TGCAGCGTTGAAGAGGAGTACGGGGTTACAGATACGCAGTATTTT | . | TRBJ2-3 | 15 | TRBV29-1 | .
CASSPPTMNTGELFF | TGCGCCAGCAGCCCCCCGACCATGAACACCGGGGAGCTGTTTTTT | many | TRBJ2-2 | 15 | TRBV5-1 | .
CASSLGTLAGAFSYEQYF | TGCGCCAGCAGCTTGGGGACGCTAGCGGGCGCCTTCTCCTACGAGCAGTACTTC | many | TRBJ2-7 | 18 | TRBV5-1 | TRBD2
CSVGFGRAEAFF | TGCAGCGTTGGGTTTGGGAGGGCTGAAGCTTTCTTT | few | TRBJ1-1 | 12 | TRBV29-1 | .
CASSHYSNSYNEQFF | TGCGCCAGCAGCCATTATTCAAACTCCTACAATGAGCAGTTCTTC | . | TRBJ2-1 | 15 | TRBV4-1 | .
CASNVGGRGTDTQYF | TGTGCCAGCAATGTGGGGGGGCGGGGCACAGATACGCAGTATTTT | many | TRBJ2-3 | 15 | TRBV28 | .
CASSPEGSYEQYF | TGTGCCAGCAGCCCGGAAGGGTCCTACGAGCAGTACTTC | many | TRBJ2-7 | 13 | TRBV5-6 | .
CSARDMGQTNTEAFF | TGCAGTGCTAGAGATATGGGACAGACGAACACTGAAGCTTTCTTT | few | TRBJ1-1 | 15 | TRBV20-1 | TRBD1
CAISEAGQYYEQYF | TGTGCCATCAGTGAGGCCGGTCAATACTACGAGCAGTACTTC | . | TRBJ2-7 | 14 | TRBV10-3 | .
CSVALVGTYEQYF | TGCAGCGTTGCCTTGGTGGGGACCTACGAGCAGTACTTC | few | TRBJ2-7 | 13 | TRBV29-1 | .
CASSSALNAADEQYF | TGTGCCAGCAGCTCGGCTTTAAATGCGGCGGACGAGCAGTACTTC | . | TRBJ2-7 | 15 | TRBV7-9 | .
CASSVTGGMDEQFF | TGTGCCAGCAGTGTTACAGGGGGGATGGATGAGCAGTTCTTC | few | TRBJ2-1 | 14 | TRBV2 | TRBD1
CASSLQGEETQYF | TGTGCCAGCAGCTTGCAGGGGGAGGAGACCCAGTACTTC | many | TRBJ2-5 | 13 | TRBV5-4 | TRBD1
CASSRTGANTGELFF | TGTGCCAGCAGCCGGACAGGAGCGAACACCGGGGAGCTGTTTTTT | few | TRBJ2-2 | 15 | TRBV7-8 | TRBD1
CASSYLSGRGKETQYF | TGTGCCAGCAGTTACCTGAGCGGGAGGGGGAAAGAGACCCAGTACTTC | many | TRBJ2-5 | 16 | TRBV6-5 | TRBD2
CASTILGQGDWQPQHF | TGTGCCAGCACCATCCTCGGACAGGGGGATTGGCAGCCCCAGCATTTT | . | TRBJ1-5 | 16 | TRBV28 | TRBD1
CASSLGTGLAGYNEQFF | TGTGCCAGCAGCTTAGGGACGGGACTAGCCGGCTACAATGAGCAGTTCTTC | . | TRBJ2-1 | 17 | TRBV7-8 | TRBD2
CASSLIRGKETQYF | TGTGCCAGCAGCTTGATCAGGGGCAAAGAGACCCAGTACTTC | few | TRBJ2-5 | 14 | TRBV5-6 | .
CSADKQGFGAGEGYEQYF | TGCAGTGCAGACAAACAGGGATTCGGAGCGGGAGAGGGGTACGAGCAGTACTTC | . | TRBJ2-7 | 18 | TRBV20-1 | TRBD2
CATSVMGEAFF | TGTGCCACCAGTGTCATGGGTGAAGCTTTCTTT | . | TRBJ1-1 | 11 | TRBV24-1 | .
CASSSPGLASELFF | TGCGCCAGCAGCTCACCGGGACTAGCCTCGGAGCTGTTTTTT | few | TRBJ2-2 | 14 | TRBV5-1 | TRBD2
CASSVASQGYEQYF | TGTGCCAGCAGCGTAGCAAGCCAGGGCTACGAGCAGTACTTC | . | TRBJ2-7 | 14 | TRBV9 | .
CASSGTGQGGTEAFF | TGTGCCAGCAGCGGGACGGGACAGGGTGGAACTGAAGCTTTCTTT | many | TRBJ1-1 | 15 | TRBV3-1 | TRBD1
CASSPPGAGWDEQYF | TGTGCCAGCTCCCCTCCTGGGGCAGGGTGGGACGAGCAGTACTTC | . | TRBJ2-7 | 15 | TRBV18 | .
CASKAGTNQPQHF | TGTGCCAGCAAAGCAGGGACGAATCAGCCCCAGCATTTT | few | TRBJ1-5 | 13 | TRBV6-5 | .
CAIADREQYF | TGTGCCATCGCCGACCGCGAGCAGTACTTC | . | TRBJ2-7 | 10 | TRBV10-3 | .
CASSPTRQWDNEQFF | TGTGCCAGCAGTCCCACTAGGCAGTGGGACAATGAGCAGTTCTTC | many | TRBJ2-1 | 15 | TRBV12-3/TRBV12-4 | .
CASSFGVEQFF | TGTGCCAGCAGTTTCGGGGTTGAGCAGTTCTTC | few | TRBJ2-1 | 11 | TRBV6-2/TRBV6-3 | .
CASSYVGQGNSPLHF | TGTGCCAGCAGTTATGTAGGTCAGGGTAATTCACCCCTCCACTTT | . | TRBJ1-6 | 15 | TRBV6-5 | .
CASSPRLDTQYF | TGTGCCAGCAGCCCCCGCCTGGATACGCAGTATTTT | many | TRBJ2-3 | 12 | TRBV7-9 | .
CASSLTRPQHF | TGTGCCAGCAGCCTAACCCGGCCCCAGCATTTT | few | TRBJ1-5 | 11 | TRBV7-9 | .
CAGSPQNEQFF | TGTGCCGGCAGCCCCCAGAATGAGCAGTTCTTC | few | TRBJ2-1 | 11 | TRBV7-9 | .
CASSPSGANVLTF | TGTGCCAGCAGTCCGTCTGGGGCCAACGTCCTGACTTTC | many | TRBJ2-6 | 13 | TRBV12-3/TRBV12-4 | .
CSARVAGTDSNQPQHF | TGCAGTGCTAGAGTTGCCGGGACAGATAGCAATCAGCCCCAGCATTTT | . | TRBJ1-5 | 16 | TRBV20-1 | TRBD1
CASSRRGYTEAFF | TGTGCCAGCAGTCGCAGAGGGTACACTGAAGCTTTCTTT | few | TRBJ1-1 | 13 | TRBV12-3/TRBV12-4 | .
CSATSGGGTDTQYF | TGCAGTGCCACTAGCGGAGGTGGCACAGATACGCAGTATTTT | . | TRBJ2-3 | 14 | TRBV20-1 | TRBD2